This passage covers 24 T cell receptor beta chains from one sample sequenced in a study of T-cell reconstitution after alpha-beta-depleted transplantation in children. During its preparation, the TCRbeta library received unique molecular identifiers. TCRdb redid the calling of the PCR reads with MiXCR, one entry per CDR3 protein. This table holds 250,000 to 300,000 distinct CDR3 sequences, around a tenth found once. Here the sequenced sample was peripheral blood, taken 180 days after TCRalphabeta/CD19-depleted stem cell transplant. The receptors derive from a male patient between 2 and 15 years old who had a stem cell transplant for chronic granulomatous disease, so the T cells may come from the graft donor.

V and J are TRBV7-3 and TRBJ2-5; D ambiguous. The germline V gene encodes CDR1 SGHTA and CDR2 FQGTGA. Trimming removed 3 bases from V and 0 bases from J, with 5 bases in between. This CDR3 spans 13 amino acids. The DNA of the CDR3 is TGTGCCAGCAGCTTTATGTACCAAGAGACCCAGTACTTC. Its translation: CASSFMYQETQYF.

This clonotype was picked up many times. J is TRBJ2-3 and V is TRBV20-1, with TRBD2 identical over 7 bases. The junction had 9 bases not matched to a gene; V was cut back by 0 bases and J by 3 bases. The germline gives CDR1 DFQATT, CDR2 SNEGSKA (reference sequence). CDR3 size: 16 residues. The CDR3 spells CSARDRFWGGTDTQYF. CDR3 bases: TGCAGTGCTAGAGATCGGTTTTGGGGAGGGACAGATACGCAGTATTTT.

The sample holds many counts of this clonotype. The V and J genes are TRBV7-9 and TRBJ1-1; D is perhaps TRBD1 (6 bases). The germline CDR1 and CDR2 sequences are SEHNR and FQNEAQ (reference sequence). V was trimmed by 1 base and J by 11 bases, leaving 11 bases between them. This CDR3 has 12 amino acids. The CDR3 sequence is CASSLEDRTAFF. For the CDR3, the DNA is TGTGCCAGCAGCTTAGAGGACAGAACCGCTTTCTTT.

V and J are TRBV19 and TRBJ2-2; the match to TRBD1 covers 8 bases. This CDR3 contains 15 residues. Trimming removed 8 bases from V and 3 bases from J; junction bases left unmatched: 8. The germline CDR1 and CDR2 sequences are LNHDA and SQIVND (reference sequence). The chain's CDR3 is CASWTGRLDTGELFF. The DNA of the CDR3 is TGTGCCAGTTGGACAGGGAGGTTGGACACCGGGGAGCTGTTTTTT.

There are many counts of this clonotype. The DNA of the CDR3 is TGTGCCAGCAGTCGTCCGGGACAGGGGCGCTCTGGGGCCAACGTCCTGACTTTC. Its translation: CASSRPGQGRSGANVLTF. The J gene is TRBJ2-6, the V gene TRBV27, with TRBD1 identical over 10 bases. The trim removed 5 bases at V and 0 bases at J, leaving 7 bases unmatched. CDR1 and CDR2 from the germline V gene are MNHEY and SMNVEV (reference sequence). The CDR3 extends over 18 amino acids.

This clonotype was counted at least ten times. The chain has TRBV5-4 and TRBJ2-2, with D possibly called TRBD1 or TRBD2 (7 bases each). The ends were cut back, 9 bases at V and 6 bases at J, with 18 bases in the middle. Germline V lookup: CDR1 SGHNT, CDR2 YYREEE (reference sequence). This CDR3 comprises 14 residues. CDR3: CANSPQGGAGELFF. CDR3 DNA sequence: TGTGCCAACTCCCCCCAGGGGGGGGCCGGGGAGCTGTTTTTT. The full variable domain, completed using reference TRBV5-4 and TRBJ2-2, is ETGVTQSPTHLIKTRGQQVTLRCSSQSGHNTVSWYQQALGQGPQFIFQYYREEENGRGNFPPRFSGLQFPNYSSELNVNALELDDSALYLCANSPQGGAGELFFGEGSRLTVL.

The chain recombines TRBV6-5 with TRBJ2-1; 9 bases map to TRBD2. V gave up 1 base and J gave up 9 bases; unmatched junction bases: 10. Germline V gene lookup returns CDR1 MNHEY and CDR2 SVGAGI. The CDR3 sequence is 16 residues long. CDR3 residues: CASSYFYSGGRREQFF. DNA of the CDR3: TGTGCCAGCAGTTACTTCTATAGCGGGGGACGACGTGAGCAGTTCTTC.

This clonotype was counted a few times. V gene TRBV19 combines with J gene TRBJ1-1, with a possible D match to TRBD1 (5 bases). From germline, CDR1 is LNHDA and CDR2 SQIVND (reference sequence). The CDR3 covers 16 residues. V was trimmed by 3 bases and J by 4 bases, leaving 18 bases between them. CDR3 coding DNA: TGTGCCAGTAGTATCCCCCGGGAAAAAAGGGGCACTGAAGCTTTCTTT. Its protein is CASSIPREKRGTEAFF.

This clonotype was counted many times. This chain uses TRBV12-3 or TRBV12-4 with TRBJ2-3; the D is unclear. The V end lost 6 bases, the J end lost 2 bases, and 9 bases lay between the germline ends. The CDR3 covers 13 residues. CDR3 bases: TGTGCCAGCAGGAAAGAGATCACAGATACGCAGTATTTT. Amino acids: CASRKEITDTQYF.

This clonotype appeared many times. The chain is built from TRBV27 and TRBJ2-7, with D maybe TRBD2 (5 bases). CDR1 is MNHEY and CDR2 is SMNVEV in the germline V gene (reference sequence). Trimming took 3 bases from V and 2 from J, leaving 14 bases between them. This CDR3 spans 15 amino acids. The CDR3 loop reads CASSFGGGPPYEQYF. The CDR3 DNA follows: TGTGCCAGCAGTTTTGGAGGAGGACCCCCCTACGAGCAGTACTTC.

This clonotype was observed a few times. This chain joins TRBV19 and TRBJ1-3; TRBD1 agrees at 9 bases. CDR3 length: 14 amino acids. Germline CDR1 LNHDA, CDR2 SQIVND (reference sequence). V lost 5 bases to trimming and J lost 10 bases; unmatched junction nucleotides: 9. CDR3 DNA: TGTGCCAGTAGTCGTCCGGGACAGGGAAGAACCATATATTTT. This sequence encodes CASSRPGQGRTIYF.

This clonotype was seen at least ten times. This chain uses TRBV11-3 with TRBJ2-1; D is possibly TRBD2 (6 bases). Germline assignment: CDR1 SGHNT and CDR2 YENEEA. Trimming stripped 1 base from V and 10 bases from J, with 11 bases between. The CDR3 extends over 13 amino acids. CDR3 residues: CASSLVPAGEQFF. The CDR3 DNA is TGTGCCAGCAGCTTAGTGCCCGCGGGGGAGCAGTTCTTC.

This clonotype was counted ten times or more. This CDR3 reads CASSSPSSGVAYF. DNA for the CDR3: TGTGCCAGCAGTTCCCCTAGTTCGGGAGTGGCGTACTTC. The J gene is TRBJ2-7, the V gene TRBV6-5, with a tentative D call TRBD2 (6 bases). Trimming cost V 4 bases and J 12 bases, with 19 bases left between them. Per the germline V gene, CDR1 is MNHEY and CDR2 is SVGAGI. This CDR3 region has 13 residues.

This clonotype was recorded many times. The chain carries TRBV18 and TRBJ2-1; 10 positions agree with TRBD1. Germline V gene data show CDR1 as KGHSH and CDR2 as LQKENI. This CDR3 is built from 16 residues. V dropped 6 bases and J dropped 10; count of bases not matched to a gene: 15. As DNA, the CDR3 is TGTGCCAGCTCTCAAACCGTTGGACAGGGGGTCCGGGAGCAGTTCTTC. Translation gives CASSQTVGQGVREQFF.

Points on this clonotype: Being one base from a much bigger clone, this may be a read error. The chain uses TRBV5-6 and TRBJ1-5, with D perhaps TRBD1 (6 bases). V lost 4 bases to trimming and J lost 6 bases, with 8 bases between them. The CDR3 has 12 residues. Germline V gene data show CDR1 as SGHDT and CDR2 as YYEEEE. CDR3 DNA: TGTGCCAGCAGCCGAGGGGGTCAGCCCCAGCATTTT. Translation gives CASSRGGQPQHF.

This clonotype was counted many times. In nucleotides, the CDR3 is TGTGCCAGCAGTCCAGCGGGAGTCCGCGAGCAGTACTTC. It specifies CASSPAGVREQYF. The rearrangement uses TRBV27 and TRBJ2-7; TRBD2 matches 8 bases. Germline loops: CDR1 MNHEY, CDR2 SMNVEV (reference sequence). This CDR3 comprises 13 residues. V shed 5 bases, J shed 6 bases, and the junction held 6 bases outside the gene matches.

This clonotype was seen ten or more times. The CDR3 sequence is CATNRAGGNEQFF. The CDR3 DNA follows: TGTGCCACCAATCGCGCGGGAGGCAATGAGCAGTTCTTC. J is TRBJ2-1 and V is TRBV24-1, with 8 bases aligning to TRBD2. Germline assignment: CDR1 KGHDR and CDR2 SFDVKD. Losses at the gene ends were 8 bases for V and 6 bases for J; bases not matched to a gene: 5. The CDR3 has 13 residues.

This clonotype came up many times. The chain recombines TRBV5-1 with TRBJ2-1; D possibly corresponds to TRBD1 (6 bases). The V gene's germline CDR1 is SGHRS and CDR2 YFSETQ. The V and J ends lost 6 bases and 7 bases respectively, with 14 bases between them. The CDR3 loop spans 13 amino acids. CDR3 loop: CASTLTGKNEQFF. The CDR3 DNA reads TGCGCCAGCACCCTTACAGGGAAAAATGAGCAGTTCTTC.

This clonotype was picked up many times. Here the CDR3 DNA reads TGTGCCAGCAGCTTAGGACAGCACACTGAAGCTTTCTTT. Its translation: CASSLGQHTEAFF. The rearrangement links TRBV7-3 to TRBJ1-1, with D perhaps matching TRBD1 (6 bases). V gave up 2 bases and J gave up 3 bases, with 7 bases separating them. CDR3 size: 13 residues. The germline V gene has CDR1 SGHTA and CDR2 FQGTGA.

This clonotype appeared a few times. The chain recombines TRBV19 with TRBJ1-1; TRBD1 aligns across 7 bases. The CDR3 extends over 17 amino acids. The J segment lost 0 bases and the V segment lost 6 bases, leaving 13 bases of the junction unmatched. Germline V gene lookup returns CDR1 LNHDA and CDR2 SQIVND (reference sequence). For the CDR3, the DNA is TGTGCCAGTAGCCATCTTGGGACAGTCACTATGAACACTGAAGCTTTCTTT. Translated: CASSHLGTVTMNTEAFF. The full variable domain, in which reference TRBV19 and TRBJ1-1 provide the parts outside the CDR3, is DGGITQSPKYLFRKEGQNVTLSCEQNLNHDAMYWYRQDPGQGLRLIYYSQIVNDFQKGDIAEGYSVSREKKESFPLTVTSAQKNPTAFYLCASSHLGTVTMNTEAFFGQGTRLTVV.

Of note for this clonotype: A single base separates this from a much larger clone, so it may be a read error. The chain has TRBV5-5 and TRBJ2-7, with D perhaps matching TRBD1 (6 bases). Germline lookup yields CDR1 SGHKS and CDR2 YYEKEE (reference sequence). The CDR3 runs 15 residues. CDR3 sequence: CSSSFFPGDRYEQYF. The CDR3 nucleotides read TGTTCCAGCAGCTTTTTTCCAGGGGACCGCTACGAGCAGTACTTC.

This clonotype was seen repeatedly, ten times or more. The chain links TRBV27 to TRBJ2-7, with 7 bases that match TRBD2. The germline gives CDR1 MNHEY, CDR2 SMNVEV (reference sequence). Trimming removed 8 bases from V and 6 bases from J; junction bases left unmatched: 4. This CDR3 contains 11 residues. The CDR3 DNA reads as TGTGCCAGCGGCGGGGAGGGCGAGCAGTACTTC. This gives the protein CASGGEGEQYF.

In this sample, this clonotype turned up many times. The J gene is TRBJ2-2, the V gene TRBV15; D assignment may be TRBD1 or TRBD2 (6 bases each). Trimming took 0 bases from V and 0 from J, leaving 14 bases between them. The CDR3 runs 18 residues. Per the germline V gene, CDR1 is LNHNV and CDR2 is YYDKDF (reference sequence). CDR3 sequence: CATSRDPGGRANTGELFF. CDR3 sequence (DNA): TGTGCCACCAGCAGAGATCCTGGGGGGCGGGCGAACACCGGGGAGCTGTTTTTT.

This clonotype was found many times. The chain couples TRBV12-3 or TRBV12-4 to TRBJ2-3; D uncertain. This CDR3 has 15 amino acids. V gave up 5 bases and J gave up 1 base, with 13 bases separating them. CDR3 nucleotide sequence: TGTGCCAGCAGTACGGGTAATATCCGCACAGATACGCAGTATTTT. Protein product: CASSTGNIRTDTQYF.